The sequence of this TCR beta chain was determined in a study of blood T cells in healthy people across ages. Study summary: Template switching caught about one barcoded beta molecule for each two T cells.

Peripheral blood samples of 7.5 to 10 milliliters were drawn from each donor. PBMCs, at least 6.5 million per sample, were isolated. This CDR3 has 14 residues. The V end lost 4 bases, the J end lost 2 bases, and 14 bases lay between the germline ends. In germline, CDR1 is SQVTM, CDR2 ANQGSEA. Study findings and constraints: A roughly linear fall in TCR beta diversity per million T cells was seen with increasing age.

Next came a second PCR, run for about 6 to 12 cycles, which used a sample-barcoded 5' primer along with a J-beta primer mix. MiXCR was run by TCRdb on the 5' RACE reads, yielding one entry per CDR3 protein. Of 1.4 million to 1.5 million distinct CDR3 sequences listed, 42% are singletons. A note on this clonotype: What it recognizes is unknown.

V usage is TRBV29-1 and J usage is TRBJ1-1; tentative D call: TRBD1 (5 bases). The sample was blood. This clonotype originated in a woman aged 18-35 years in good health. The CDR3 DNA is TGCAGCGTTGCCCCGGGACCACCTAACACTGAAGCTTTCTTT. Translating gives CSVAPGPPNTEAFF.